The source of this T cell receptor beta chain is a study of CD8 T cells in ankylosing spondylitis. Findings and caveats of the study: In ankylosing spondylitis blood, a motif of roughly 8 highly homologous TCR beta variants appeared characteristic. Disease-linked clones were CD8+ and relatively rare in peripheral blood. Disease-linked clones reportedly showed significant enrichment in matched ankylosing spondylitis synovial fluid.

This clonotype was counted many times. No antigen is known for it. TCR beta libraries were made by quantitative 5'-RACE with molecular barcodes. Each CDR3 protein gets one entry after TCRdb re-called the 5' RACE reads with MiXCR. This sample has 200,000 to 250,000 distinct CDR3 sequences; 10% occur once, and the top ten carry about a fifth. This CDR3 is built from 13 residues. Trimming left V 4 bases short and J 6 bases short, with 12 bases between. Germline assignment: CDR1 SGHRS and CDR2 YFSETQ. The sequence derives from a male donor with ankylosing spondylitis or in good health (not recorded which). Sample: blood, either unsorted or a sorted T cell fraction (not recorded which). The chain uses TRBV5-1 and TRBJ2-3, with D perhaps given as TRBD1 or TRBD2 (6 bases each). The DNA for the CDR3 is TGCGCCAGCAGCCGAAAGGGGGGTGATACGCAGTATTTT. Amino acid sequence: CASSRKGGDTQYF.